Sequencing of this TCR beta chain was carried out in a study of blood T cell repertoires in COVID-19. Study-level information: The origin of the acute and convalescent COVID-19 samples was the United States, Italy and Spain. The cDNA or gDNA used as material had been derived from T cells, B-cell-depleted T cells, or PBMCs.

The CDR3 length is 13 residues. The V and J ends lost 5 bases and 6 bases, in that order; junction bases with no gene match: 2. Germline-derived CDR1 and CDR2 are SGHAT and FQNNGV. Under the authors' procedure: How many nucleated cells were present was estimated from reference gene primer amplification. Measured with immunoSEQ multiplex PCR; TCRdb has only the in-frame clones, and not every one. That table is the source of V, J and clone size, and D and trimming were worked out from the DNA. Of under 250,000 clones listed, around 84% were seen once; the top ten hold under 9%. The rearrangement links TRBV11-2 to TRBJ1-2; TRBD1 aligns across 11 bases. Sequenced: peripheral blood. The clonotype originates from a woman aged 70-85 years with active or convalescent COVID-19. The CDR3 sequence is CASSGQGANGYTF. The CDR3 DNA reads TGTGCCAGCAGCGGACAGGGGGCCAATGGCTACACCTTC.